This T cell receptor (beta chain) emerged from a study of post-analysis software for immune sequencing data. Notes on the study in general: Five or six TRBV segments, including TRBV5-6, TRBV5-1 and TRBV20-1, were more frequent in patients than controls. Strong co-clustering by F measure was evident for samples that had been prepared in the same batch. Controls significantly exceeded multiple sclerosis patients in normalized Chao1 diversity.

Comments on this clonotype: The antigen remains undetermined.

Trimming removed 6 bases from V and 1 base from J; junction bases left unmatched: 8. The CDR3 has 15 residues. Carried by the TCR beta cDNA libraries were unique molecular identifiers. TCRdb called the PCR reads again in MiXCR, with one record for every CDR3 protein. The sample has about 430,000 distinct CDR3 sequences, roughly 40% seen once. The V call is TRBV12-3 or TRBV12-4, the J call TRBJ2-7; 8 bases align to TRBD1. The sequencing input was blood. This clonotype was sampled from a girl aged 2-10 years with multiple sclerosis. As DNA, the CDR3 is TGTGCCAGCAGCGGACAGGGAAGGGGATCCTACGAGCAGTACTTC. Protein: CASSGQGRGSYEQYF.